This T cell receptor beta chain derives from a study of blood T cell repertoires in COVID-19. At the level of the study: Donors in the United States, Italy and Spain gave samples during acute or convalescent COVID-19. PBMCs, B-cell-depleted T cells, or T cells were the source of the cDNA or gDNA that made up the material.

This clone was observed once. Authors' methods: It was from reference gene primer amplification that nucleated cell counts were estimated. Only in-frame clones appear in the TCRdb table, and some are missing; sequencing was by immunoSEQ multiplex PCR. The DNA gave D and trimming, while V, J and clone size come from that table. Of around 60,000 clones listed, about 76% are singletons. Germline lookup yields CDR1 LNHDA and CDR2 SQIVND (reference sequence). The CDR3 loop spans 16 amino acids. With 3 bases removed from V and 0 bases from J, the gap between germline ends came to 14 bases. Sequenced sample: peripheral blood. The clonotype originates from a human donor in a cohort sampled during active COVID-19. The chain links TRBV19 to TRBJ2-5; perhaps TRBD2 as D (6 bases). CDR3 sequence: CASSMGMGGDQETQYF. CDR3 nucleotides: TGTGCCAGTAGTATGGGAATGGGGGGAGACCAAGAGACCCAGTACTTC. The whole variable domain, remainder taken from reference TRBV19 and TRBJ2-5, is DGGITQSPKYLFRKEGQNVTLSCEQNLNHDAMYWYRQDPGQGLRLIYYSQIVNDFQKGDIAEGYSVSREKKESFPLTVTSAQKNPTAFYLCASSMGMGGDQETQYFGPGTRLLVL.